Sequencing of this T cell receptor (beta chain) was carried out in a study of blood T cell repertoires in COVID-19. A single count supports this clone. Assay used: immunoSEQ multiplex PCR; TCRdb lists only in-frame clones, some missing. The profile shows some 290,000 clones, 85% to 90% of them singletons. The CDR3 has 11 amino acids. J lost 13 bases, V lost 6 bases, and 5 bases had no gene match. Germline lookup yields CDR1 MDHEN and CDR2 SYDVKM. The receptor was isolated from a woman aged 25-40 years with COVID-19, enrolled during active disease. Sequencing input: peripheral blood. This chain links TRBV28 with TRBJ2-1; 8 bases align to TRBD2. The CDR3 sequence is CASSYSGIQFF. CDR3 nucleotides: TGTGCCAGCAGCTATAGCGGGATCCAGTTCTTC.